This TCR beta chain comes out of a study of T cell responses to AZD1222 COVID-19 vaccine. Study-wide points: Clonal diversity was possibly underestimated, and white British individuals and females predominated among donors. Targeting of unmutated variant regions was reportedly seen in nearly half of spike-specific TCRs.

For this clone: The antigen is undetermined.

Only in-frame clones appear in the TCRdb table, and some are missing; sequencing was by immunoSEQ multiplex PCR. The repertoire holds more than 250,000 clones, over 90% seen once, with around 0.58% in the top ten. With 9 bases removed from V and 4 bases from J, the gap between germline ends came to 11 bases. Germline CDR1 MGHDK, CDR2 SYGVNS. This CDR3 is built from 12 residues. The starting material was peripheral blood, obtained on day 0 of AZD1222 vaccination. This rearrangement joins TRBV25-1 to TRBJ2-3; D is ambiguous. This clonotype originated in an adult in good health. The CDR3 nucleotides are TGTGCCAGGGGTCGAGTGGCAGATACGCAGTATTTT. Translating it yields CARGRVADTQYF. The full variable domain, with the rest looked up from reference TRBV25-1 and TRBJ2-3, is EADIYQTPRYLVIGTGKKITLECSQTMGHDKMYWYQQDPGMELHLIHYSYGVNSTEKGDLSSESTVSRIRTEHFPLTLESARPSHTSQYLCARGRVADTQYFGPGTRLTVL.